This passage covers 16 T cell receptor beta chains from one sample sequenced in a study of identical twins. From the 5' RACE reads, TCRdb called clonotypes with MiXCR, one entry per CDR3 protein. The sample has approximately 700,000 distinct CDR3 sequences, about 18% seen once; the top ten hold around 13%. This sample also appeared in a second study, on T cells expressing NK-cell markers.

Sequencing was performed on PBMCs. These TCRs come from a woman between 18 and 30 years old in good health.

This clonotype was counted ten times or more. CDR3 coding DNA: TGTGCCAGCAGTACAGGGGTTAACACTGAAGCTTTCTTT. This encodes CASSTGVNTEAFF. This chain joins TRBV12-3 or TRBV12-4 and TRBJ1-1; 7 bases agree with TRBD1. CDR3 length: 13 residues. V shed 5 bases, J shed 2 bases, and the junction held 2 bases outside the gene matches.

V usage is TRBV20-1 and J usage is TRBJ2-6; 8 positions agree with TRBD1. V was pared by 6 bases and J by 2 bases, with 12 bases of the junction left unmatched. Germline V gives CDR1 DFQATT, CDR2 SNEGSKA (reference sequence). The CDR3 loop spans 17 amino acids. CDR3 sequence: CSAFKRTGLTGANVLTF. DNA for the CDR3: TGCAGTGCCTTTAAGAGGACAGGGTTGACTGGGGCCAACGTCCTGACTTTC.

A few counts support this clonotype. This sequence joins TRBV9 and TRBJ2-7; tentatively, D is TRBD2 (6 bases). The V end lost 0 bases, the J end lost 4 bases, and 14 bases lay between the germline ends. The CDR3 is 15 residues long. CDR1 is SGDLS and CDR2 is YYNGEE in the germline V gene. The CDR3 DNA reads as TGTGCCAGCAGCGTAGTGGCGGGGTCCATATACGAGCAGTACTTC. It yields the protein CASSVVAGSIYEQYF.

V and J are TRBV3-1 and TRBJ1-2; TRBD1 might be the D (6 bases). Trimming removed 1 base from V and 4 bases from J, with 10 bases in between. The CDR3 consists of 14 residues. The V gene's germline CDR1 is LGHDT and CDR2 YNNKEL (reference sequence). CDR3 in DNA: TGTGCCAGCAGCCAAGTTGTCAGGGGCTATGGCTACACCTTC. Amino acid sequence: CASSQVVRGYGYTF. Together with reference TRBV3-1 and TRBJ1-2, the CDR3 gives the full variable domain: DTAVSQTPKYLVTQMGNDKSIKCEQNLGHDTMYWYKQDSKKFLKIMFSYNNKELIINETVPNRFSPKSPDKAHLNLHINSLELGDSAVYFCASSQVVRGYGYTFGSGTRLTVV.

The chain uses TRBV7-2 and TRBJ2-3, with D unclear. The CDR3 loop spans 14 amino acids. CDR1 and CDR2 (germline): SGHTA, FQGNSA. Trimming removed 6 bases at V and 1 base at J, with 11 bases between. The CDR3 DNA is TGTGCCAGCAGTGGCCTCCGTCGCACAGATACGCAGTATTTT. It codes for CASSGLRRTDTQYF.

The sample holds a few counts of this clonotype. This chain joins TRBV7-2 and TRBJ1-1; no definite D call. Germline V gives CDR1 SGHTA, CDR2 FQGNSA. The CDR3 consists of 14 residues. Between the trimmed V and J ends, which lost 5 bases and 10 bases, there was a span of 20 bases. This CDR3 reads CASSLRAPRVRAFF. As DNA, the CDR3 is TGTGCCAGCAGCCTAAGAGCTCCTCGAGTTAGAGCTTTCTTT. Full variable domain (outside the CDR3, taken from reference TRBV7-2 and TRBJ1-1): GAGVSQSPSNKVTEKGKDVELRCDPISGHTALYWYRQSLGQGLEFLIYFQGNSAPDKSGLPSDRFSAERTGGSVSTLTIQRTQQEDSAVYLCASSLRAPRVRAFFGQGTRLTVV.

The genes are TRBV7-2 and TRBJ2-5, with a tentative D call TRBD2 (7 bases). Germline CDR1 and CDR2: SGHTA and FQGNSA. V lost 1 base and J 1 base, leaving 13 bases between the germline ends. The CDR3 totals 16 residues. The CDR3 reads CASSLGGRGIQETQYF. The CDR3 DNA sequence: TGTGCCAGCAGCTTAGGAGGGAGGGGGATCCAAGAGACCCAGTACTTC.

The rearrangement links TRBV12-3 or TRBV12-4 to TRBJ2-3; TRBD2 matches at 9 bases. Germline trimming cut 3 bases from V and 8 bases from J; bases unmatched to any gene: 12. The CDR3 has 16 residues. CDR3 sequence: CASSFGLAGRTGTQYF. The CDR3 nucleotides read TGTGCCAGCAGTTTTGGGCTAGCGGGAAGAACGGGTACGCAGTATTTT.

The chain is built from TRBV29-1 and TRBJ2-7; D is tentatively TRBD1 or TRBD2 (5 bases each). Germline V lookup: CDR1 SQVTM, CDR2 ANQGSEA. The CDR3 length is 12 residues. V lost 6 bases and J lost 2, with 11 bases in between. Here the CDR3 reads CSVARGPYEQYF. CDR3 sequence (DNA): TGCAGCGTCGCGAGGGGCCCCTACGAGCAGTACTTC.

The rearrangement links TRBV7-3 to TRBJ2-7; tentative D call: TRBD2 (6 bases). This CDR3 region has 16 residues. Per the germline V gene, CDR1 is SGHTA and CDR2 is FQGTGA. V lost 0 bases to trimming and J lost 3 bases, with 15 bases between them. The CDR3 loop is CASSLTGGSPLYEQYF. Written as DNA, the CDR3 is TGTGCCAGCAGCTTAACGGGGGGTAGCCCCCTCTACGAGCAGTACTTC. The variable domain in full, completed from reference TRBV7-3 and TRBJ2-7, reads GAGVSQTPSNKVTEKGKYVELRCDPISGHTALYWYRQSLGQGPEFLIYFQGTGAADDSGLPNDRFFAVRPEGSVSTLKIQRTERGDSAVYLCASSLTGGSPLYEQYFGPGTRLTVT.

This clonotype was counted a few times. Relative to the germline gene, one junction end is altered; a read error may explain this. The chain uses TRBV7-9 and TRBJ1-1, with D possibly matching TRBD1 (5 bases). The CDR3 is 14 residues long. CDR1 SEHNR and CDR2 FQNEAQ come from the germline V gene (reference sequence). The CDR3, as DNA: TGTGCCAGCACCTTAGCTAGGGGGAACACTGAAGCTTTCTTT. Protein: CASTLARGNTEAFF.

The J gene is TRBJ1-2, the V gene TRBV27; D is unresolved. Germline CDR1 is MNHEY and CDR2 is SMNVEV (reference sequence). The V gene lost 2 bases and the J gene lost 6 bases, with 19 bases spanning the gap. CDR3 length: 16 amino acids. In nucleotides, the CDR3 is TGTGCCAGCAGTTTACAAGCGCGCCGGCATCTCGATGGCTACACCTTC. Encoded protein: CASSLQARRHLDGYTF.

Many counts were recorded for this clonotype. The gene calls are TRBV24-1 and TRBJ2-1; D is possibly TRBD2 (6 bases). In germline, CDR1 is KGHDR, CDR2 SFDVKD. This CDR3 region has 16 residues. V lost 5 bases to trimming and J lost 8 bases, with 21 bases between them. Here the CDR3 reads CATSGGERVWGDEQFF. The CDR3 bases are TGTGCCACCAGTGGTGGAGAGCGGGTTTGGGGCGATGAGCAGTTCTTC.

This clonotype was found a few times. The V and J genes are TRBV27 and TRBJ2-7; no clear D gene. Germline V gene sequence: CDR1 MNHEY, CDR2 SMNVEV (reference sequence). V was shortened by 0 bases and J by 4 bases, with 10 bases between the two germline ends. This CDR3 region has 14 residues. CDR3 sequence: CASSLSASRYEQYF. The CDR3 DNA reads TGTGCCAGCAGTTTATCCGCATCGAGGTACGAGCAGTACTTC.

V is TRBV20-1 and J is TRBJ2-1, with 13 bases fitting TRBD2. The germline gives CDR1 DFQATT, CDR2 SNEGSKA (reference sequence). Trimming removed 2 bases from V and 5 bases from J; junction bases left unmatched: 6. The CDR3 loop spans 16 amino acids. This CDR3 reads CSARRAGLAGDNEQFF. Here the CDR3 DNA reads TGCAGTGCTAGACGAGCAGGACTAGCGGGGGACAATGAGCAGTTCTTC.

This chain joins TRBV29-1 and TRBJ2-5; maybe TRBD1 (5 bases). Germline V gene lookup returns CDR1 SQVTM and CDR2 ANQGSEA. The CDR3 consists of 12 residues. V was clipped by 7 bases and J by 0 bases, with 9 bases between them. The CDR3 here is CSGRQYQETQYF. The DNA for the CDR3 is TGCAGCGGGAGACAGTACCAAGAGACCCAGTACTTC.